This T cell receptor (beta chain) was retrieved from a study of blood T cell repertoires in COVID-19. The overall study: Samples representing acute and convalescent COVID-19 were sourced from the United States, Italy and Spain. PBMCs, B-cell-depleted T cells, or T cells provided the cDNA or gDNA that made up the material.

Authors' processing steps: Scientists estimated how many nucleated cells there were by amplifying reference gene primers. The data were produced by immunoSEQ multiplex PCR, yet TCRdb's version contains in-frame clones alone and is incomplete. D and trimming come from the DNA, and the V and J calls and clone size come from that table. The table records about 190,000 clones, 70% to 90% of them present only once. Trimming shortened V by 6 bases and J by 3 bases, and 8 bases separated the two germline ends. From germline, CDR1 is KGHSH and CDR2 LQKENI. The CDR3 is 12 residues long. This TCR came from a man aged 25 to 45 with acute or convalescent COVID-19. The sequencing input was peripheral blood. The genes are TRBV18 and TRBJ2-5, with D unresolved. The CDR3 bases are TGTGCCAGCTCTAGTTATGAAGAGACCCAGTACTTC. Residues: CASSSYEETQYF.